The T cell receptor beta chain described here comes from a study of T cell responses to AZD1222 COVID-19 vaccine. Study-level background: Combined were second doses at about 4 or about 12 weeks. Points from the study as a whole: Among those given AZD1222, only five to seven were seropositive at baseline. Without day 14 samples, only post-peak T cell repertoires were studied. Two AZD1222 doses significantly raised spike-specific TCR breadth and depth over controls.

Per the germline V gene, CDR1 is SGHDT and CDR2 is YYEEEE. The V end lost 0 bases, the J end lost 0 bases, and 4 bases lay between the germline ends. The CDR3 extends over 14 amino acids. Worth noting for this clone: Its cognate antigen is unknown.

Assay: immunoSEQ multiplex PCR; the TCRdb copy retains only in-frame clones and omits some. The sample records roughly 82,000 clones, approximately 85% being singletons. The clonotype comes from an adult in good health. The chain uses TRBV5-6 and TRBJ1-3; no firm D call. Source: peripheral blood, taken on day 0 of AZD1222 vaccination. CDR3 DNA: TGTGCCAGCAGCTTGGGTATCTCTGGAAACACCATATATTTT. This translates into CASSLGISGNTIYF.